This TCR beta chain was sequenced in a study of human T cells and chemical hapten exposure (dated by TCRdb to the early 2020s). Some background on the complete study: For sensitization, 2% DPC in acetone was applied to a roughly 2 cm by roughly 2 cm area of upper inner arm skin. Blood was sampled from patients pre-sensitization (week 0) and at 2, 6 and about 24 weeks after DPC sensitization. Under 30 alopecia patients gave blood for TCR sequencing at one to four time points (pre-sensitization, 2, 6 and 24 weeks). Patch tests used Finn chambers with 0.01% DPC on the upper back, scored after 6 days by International Contact Dermatitis Research Group standards. Libraries were combined into a pool for sequencing, and differences in TCR yield between samples came mainly from small differences in library volumes within the pool. The mostly female patient cohort included alopecia areata with under or over 50% scalp involvement, alopecia totalis and alopecia universalis. Weekly therapeutic DPC doses were additionally applied to the scalp of patients throughout the approximately 23-week study period. The study tracked peripheral blood TCR repertoire changes in vivo during primary and secondary sensitization to the hapten diphenylcyclopropenone (DPC) in alopecia patients.

Explained via the paper, the time point label denotes: patch test 2, 6 weeks after DPC sensitization. What the treatment or condition label conveys for this sample: therapeutic diphenylcyclopropenone sensitization with weekly scalp DPC. At every patch-test visit, the blood draw took place before the patch test was put on. Eligible patients were aged 18 to 70, diagnosed with alopecia, deemed suitable for DPC therapy, and excluded if pregnant. Total RNA was extracted from unfractionated whole blood that had been collected in Tempus Blood RNA tubes. Here is what the overall study found, with its caveats: Patch test score correlated positively with the number of PT1 expanded TCRs, reaching significance at thresholds 8, 16 and 32 but not at 4. DPC sensitization did not change the number of TCRs with a frequency above 1 in 1000, and there was no evidence of changes in global repertoire structure. Expanded TCRs formed significantly more large CDR3 similarity clusters than pre-sensitization or healthy control sets, consistent with antigen-driven responses. After repeated subsampling, changes were observed in the strength of the expansion versus patch-test correlation and in the threshold at which the correlation became significant. Because all patients had alopecia, a presumed autoimmune disease, the immune response of the patients might differ from that of healthy individuals.

The method behind the library was RACE. The instrument given in TCRdb is NextSeq 500. Library preparation attached unique molecular identifiers to individual cDNA molecules for quantitative, reproducible TCR counting. Each blood RNA sample was used to sequence both TCR alpha and TCR beta chains. Per the original workflow: Samples had a median of about 96,000 TCRs, with a range from about 23,224 to 690,600. The Decombinator software suite was used to annotate V, J and CDR3 in the TCR reads. For PS versus PT1 abundance plots, all samples were subsampled to the same number of TCRs (28,000). TCRs were defined as expanded if absent before sensitization and observed at least eight times at the 2-week time point. TCRdb's own reprocessing of the public reads used fastp at Q25 and MiXCR and kept productive beta chains. Entries that share a CDR3 protein sequence are merged under the most common genes and DNA. The authors' filters were not applied to this entry. This sample has 330,000 or so distinct CDR3 sequences in its table, and over 6% of those were observed once. The ten largest clones capture 4.5% to 6% of the sample.

As concerns this clonotype: The antigen this receptor binds is unknown. Nothing much larger sits one base from this clone, and base qualities are not available.

The sequencing used whole blood, collected in connection with sensitization to the hapten diphenylcyclopropenone (DPC). The sequence came from a woman aged 18-35 years with alopecia areata. Some clones in this sample may be carry-over from other donors' samples.

The base sequence is TGTGCCAGCAGCCAAGAGAGGGTCTTTGGGGCCAACGTCCTGACTTTC. Its coded protein is CASSQERVFGANVLTF. The chain is assembled from TRBV4-2 and TRBJ2-6, with TRBD2 tentatively as D gene (5 bases match). According to the germline V gene, CDR1 reads LGHNA and CDR2 reads YNFKEQ. The V and J ends are trimmed by 0 bases and 3 bases, leaving 9 bases between them. There are 16 amino acids in the CDR3, from cysteine to phenylalanine inclusive. The DNA shown is the 48-base CDR3, in frame from base 1.